The 21 T cell receptor beta chains given below trace back to one sample, sequenced in a study of blood T cell repertoires in COVID-19. The table came from immunoSEQ multiplex PCR; TCRdb's copy has only in-frame clones and leaves some out. The sample includes 120,000 or so clones, approximately 74% of them seen just once. The sequenced sample consisted of peripheral blood. Receptors originate from a man in his fifties or sixties with acute or convalescent COVID-19.

This chain links TRBV30 with TRBJ1-1; a weak D match, TRBD1 (5 bases). The ends were cut back, 0 bases at V and 1 base at J, with 9 bases in the middle. CDR1 and CDR2 from the germline V gene are GTSNPN and SVGIG (reference sequence). This CDR3 region has 14 residues. This chain's CDR3 is CAWSVGVGNTEAFF. CDR3 bases: TGTGCCTGGAGTGTAGGGGTGGGGAACACTGAAGCTTTCTTT.

The rearrangement uses TRBV5-4 and TRBJ2-1, with TRBD2 matching 9 bases. Germline values: CDR1 SGHNT, CDR2 YYREEE (reference sequence). The V and J ends lost 0 bases and 4 bases, in that order; junction bases with no gene match: 8. This CDR3 is built from 17 residues. The CDR3 spells CASSLAGGRAGYNEQFF. Written as DNA, the CDR3 is TGTGCCAGCAGCTTGGCTGGCGGGAGGGCCGGTTACAATGAGCAGTTCTTC.

The V and J genes are TRBV5-1 and TRBJ1-1, with 9 bases fitting TRBD1. Trimming cost V 4 bases and J 3 bases; bases outside gene matches: 7. The V gene's germline CDR1 is SGHRS and CDR2 YFSETQ. The CDR3 runs 15 residues. CDR3 loop: CASSRAGTGYTEAFF. As DNA, the CDR3 is TGCGCCAGCAGCCGGGCCGGGACAGGGTACACTGAAGCTTTCTTT.

The chain's CDR3 is CASTEHTGNYGYTF. CDR3 nucleotides: TGTGCCAGCACCGAACATACGGGAAACTATGGCTACACCTTC. V gene TRBV6-5 combines with J gene TRBJ1-2; D not resolved. Germline values: CDR1 MNHEY, CDR2 SVGAGI. The CDR3 covers 14 residues. Deletions cut 7 bases from V and 2 bases from J, with 14 bases between.

The rearrangement uses TRBV10-2 and TRBJ2-1; 7 nucleotides line up with TRBD1. The CDR3 runs 17 residues. The germline V gene has CDR1 WSHSY and CDR2 SAAADI. The J segment lost 7 bases and the V segment lost 2 bases, leaving 14 bases of the junction unmatched. CDR3 region: CASSERRRQGAGNEQFF. As DNA, the CDR3 is TGCGCCAGCAGTGAGAGGAGACGACAGGGAGCTGGTAATGAGCAGTTCTTC.

The chain couples TRBV19 to TRBJ2-3; perhaps TRBD1 as D (5 bases). Germline V gene data show CDR1 as LNHDA and CDR2 as SQIVND (reference sequence). There are 15 residues in the CDR3. With 6 bases removed from V and 5 bases from J, the gap between germline ends came to 18 bases. The CDR3, as DNA: TGTGCCAGTAGGCGTTACGACAGCCAGGGAGATACGCAGTATTTT. It encodes CASRRYDSQGDTQYF. The whole variable domain, filled in from reference TRBV19 and TRBJ2-3, reads DGGITQSPKYLFRKEGQNVTLSCEQNLNHDAMYWYRQDPGQGLRLIYYSQIVNDFQKGDIAEGYSVSREKKESFPLTVTSAQKNPTAFYLCASRRYDSQGDTQYFGPGTRLTVL.

The chain is built from TRBV6-5 and TRBJ1-4, with D possibly matching TRBD1 (6 bases). CDR3 length: 14 amino acids. Trimming pared 6 bases from V and 8 bases from J, leaving 16 bases between. Germline lookup yields CDR1 MNHEY and CDR2 SVGAGI. The CDR3, as DNA: TGTGCCAGCAGGGAGGGAGGGGGTTGGGAAAAACTGTTTTTT. It encodes CASREGGGWEKLFF.

The J gene is TRBJ1-4, the V gene TRBV11-2; 8 nucleotides line up with TRBD1. V lost 3 bases to trimming and J lost 11 bases; unmatched junction nucleotides: 11. Germline V gene data show CDR1 as SGHAT and CDR2 as FQNNGV. The CDR3 spans 15 residues. CDR3 coding DNA: TGTGCCAGCAGCTTCGCAGGGGGCGCGTCGGGGAAACTGTTTTTT. This translates into CASSFAGGASGKLFF.

J is TRBJ1-2 and V is TRBV6-5; tentative D call: TRBD1 (5 bases). Trimming took off 2 bases at V and 5 bases at J, with 12 bases between the two ends. In germline, CDR1 is MNHEY, CDR2 SVGAGI. The CDR3 is 14 residues long. DNA for the CDR3: TGTGCCAGCAGTTACGACAGCCTTACGTATGGCTACACCTTC. Translating it yields CASSYDSLTYGYTF.

The chain is built from TRBV18 and TRBJ1-3; D unclear. The CDR3 covers 16 residues. CDR1 and CDR2 from the germline V gene are KGHSH and LQKENI. V lost 3 bases, J lost 0 bases, and 12 bases lay in between. The CDR3 loop reads CASSPGQLDSGNTIYF. CDR3 sequence (DNA): TGTGCCAGCTCACCCGGCCAGCTAGACTCTGGAAACACCATATATTTT.

This chain uses TRBV30 with TRBJ2-5; possibly TRBD1 for D (6 bases). From germline, CDR1 is GTSNPN and CDR2 SVGIG (reference sequence). Trimming shortened V by 2 bases and J by 5 bases, and 12 bases separated the two germline ends. CDR3 length: 13 amino acids. The CDR3 loop is CAWSLDSGETQYF. DNA for the CDR3: TGTGCCTGGAGTTTGGACAGTGGGGAGACCCAGTACTTC.

This chain uses TRBV30 with TRBJ1-1; 7 bases match TRBD1. Germline CDR1 reads GTSNPN; CDR2 reads SVGIG (reference sequence). Unmatched junction bases numbered 4, after V lost 5 bases and J lost 4 bases. The CDR3 length is 12 residues. As DNA, the CDR3 is TGTGCCTGGCACAGGGGCCTCACTGAAGCTTTCTTT. Protein sequence: CAWHRGLTEAFF.

The rearrangement uses TRBV6-2 or TRBV6-3 and TRBJ2-1, with TRBD1 identical over 10 bases. This CDR3 is 20 amino acids long. The trim removed 5 bases at V and 10 bases at J, leaving 26 bases unmatched. CDR1 and CDR2 from the germline V gene are MNHEY and SVGEGT. In nucleotides, the CDR3 is TGTGCCAGCAGTCCCCCAAGTCCGGACAGGGGGTTCTTCCTTACAAGCGAGCAGTTCTTC. It encodes CASSPPSPDRGFFLTSEQFF.

The V and J genes are TRBV6-2 or TRBV6-3 and TRBJ1-5; D is undetermined. The germline CDR1 and CDR2 sequences are MNHEY and SVGEGT. The germline V and J ends were trimmed by 4 bases and 7 bases, with 8 bases remaining between them. The CDR3 totals 12 residues. The CDR3 sequence: CASSFFPQPQHF. The CDR3 DNA reads as TGTGCCAGCAGTTTTTTTCCGCAGCCCCAGCATTTT.

The chain employs TRBV30 and TRBJ2-1; TRBD2 matches at 7 bases. With V trimmed by 2 bases and J by 1 base, 2 bases remained unmatched. This CDR3 contains 14 residues. Germline V gene lookup returns CDR1 GTSNPN and CDR2 SVGIG (reference sequence). The CDR3 sequence is CAWSLGGSYNEQFF. CDR3 nucleotide sequence: TGTGCCTGGAGTCTCGGGGGGTCCTACAATGAGCAGTTCTTC.

This clone has just one count. V gene TRBV19 combines with J gene TRBJ2-2; TRBD2 matches 16 bases. The junction had 6 bases not matched to a gene; V was cut back by 9 bases and J by 5 bases. The length of the CDR3 is 16 residues. In germline, CDR1 is LNHDA, CDR2 SQIVND (reference sequence). Here the CDR3 DNA reads TGTGCCAGCCGGGGGACTAGCGGGAGGGGTACCGGGGAGCTGTTTTTT. Its protein product is CASRGTSGRGTGELFF.

This chain connects TRBV5-1 to TRBJ2-7; weak D call: TRBD1 (6 bases). The CDR3 runs to 13 residues. Trimming cost V 4 bases and J 5 bases, with 13 bases left between them. Germline V lookup: CDR1 SGHRS, CDR2 YFSETQ. The CDR3 DNA is TGCGCCAGCAGCCCGGACAGCCTGGACGAGCAGTACTTC. Amino acids: CASSPDSLDEQYF.

CDR3 in DNA: TGTGCCAGCAGTCCGGCGACAGGGGACGCCGAGCAGTACTTC. The encoded protein is CASSPATGDAEQYF. The V gene is TRBV27, the J gene TRBJ2-7; 8 nucleotides align to TRBD1. The CDR3 is 14 amino acids. The germline CDR1 and CDR2 sequences are MNHEY and SMNVEV (reference sequence). The V segment lost 5 bases and the J segment 6 bases; nucleotides outside the gene matches: 9.

The chain uses TRBV29-1 and TRBJ1-1, with a tentative D call TRBD1 (5 bases). CDR1 SQVTM and CDR2 ANQGSEA come from the germline V gene. Trimming shortened V by 4 bases and J by 5 bases, and 11 bases separated the two germline ends. The CDR3 has 12 residues. The CDR3 here is CSVVQERTEAFF. For the CDR3, the DNA is TGCAGCGTTGTACAGGAGAGGACTGAAGCTTTCTTT.

This chain's CDR3 is CASSRLGARGTEAFF. The CDR3 region has the DNA TGCGCCAGCAGCCGCCTAGGGGCCAGGGGCACTGAAGCTTTCTTT. The chain links TRBV5-1 to TRBJ1-1, with D possibly being TRBD1 (6 bases). This CDR3 comprises 15 residues. CDR1 SGHRS and CDR2 YFSETQ come from the germline V gene. Trimming shortened V by 4 bases and J by 4 bases, and 17 bases separated the two germline ends.

The chain combines TRBV6-1 with TRBJ1-2, with 9 bases lining up with TRBD1. CDR1 and CDR2 (germline): MNHNS, SASEGT. There are 15 residues in the CDR3. V was clipped by 0 bases and J by 8 bases; unmatched bases: 7. CDR3 in DNA: TGTGCCAGCAGTGAAGCCTTGGACAGGGGTGTGGGCTACACCTTC. Its protein product is CASSEALDRGVGYTF.